The text below deals with one T cell receptor (beta chain). Its antigen is still unknown. This entry comes from a study of vaccination effects on CD4 cells after COVID-19. The wider study: Sampling occurred a median 72 days post second dose, range 14 to 241.

Peptide-pool stimulation followed by sequencing identified expanded antigen-specific CD4+ clonotypes in the ViraFEST assay. An approximately 10-day culture period preceded the isolation of CD4+ T cells. Each participant was administered two doses of either the BNT162b2 or the mRNA-1273 vaccine. Half-medium replacement with IL-2 medium occurred on days 3 and 7. The V end lost 5 bases, the J end lost 9 bases, and 14 bases lay between the germline ends. Germline V gene sequence: CDR1 LNHNV, CDR2 YYDKDF (reference sequence). This CDR3 has 13 residues. Repertoires were generated with immunoSEQ multiplex PCR, while TCRdb's copy carries only in-frame clones and drops some. The repertoire holds about 33,000 clones, more than 75% seen once, with approximately 1.5% in the top ten.

The specimen comprised CD4+ T cells from PBMCs cultured with HCoV-NL63 spike peptides, sampled after COVID-19 vaccination. The source of this sequence is a human donor who received a COVID-19 vaccine. Some clones in this sample may be carry-over from other donors' samples. The chain links TRBV15 to TRBJ2-1; D unresolved. The CDR3 region has the DNA TGTGCCACCAGCCGACCTATATGGGGTGAGCAGTTCTTC. Protein: CATSRPIWGEQFF.